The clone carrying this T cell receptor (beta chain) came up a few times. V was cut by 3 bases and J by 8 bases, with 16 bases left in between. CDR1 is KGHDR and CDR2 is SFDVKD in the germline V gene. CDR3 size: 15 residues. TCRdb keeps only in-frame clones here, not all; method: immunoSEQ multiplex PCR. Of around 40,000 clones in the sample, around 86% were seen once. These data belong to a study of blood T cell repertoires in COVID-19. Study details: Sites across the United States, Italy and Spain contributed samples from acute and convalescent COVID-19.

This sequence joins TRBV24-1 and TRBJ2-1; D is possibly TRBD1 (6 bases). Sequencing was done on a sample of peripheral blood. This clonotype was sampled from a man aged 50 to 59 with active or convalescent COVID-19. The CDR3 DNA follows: TGTGCCACCAGTGATCCCCATCAGGGGCTGGATGAGCAGTTCTTC. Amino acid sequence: CATSDPHQGLDEQFF.